Presented here are 22 T cell receptor beta chains from one specimen sequenced in a study of T-cell reconstitution after alpha-beta-depleted transplantation in children. Researchers prepared the TCRbeta library using unique molecular identifiers, the study reports. TCRdb used MiXCR to reprocess the PCR reads, holding one entry per CDR3 protein. The sample includes 300,000 or so distinct CDR3 sequences, about 10% of them seen just once. Here the sequenced sample was PBMCs from the stem cell graft donor, taken from the stem cell graft. Receptors were obtained from a human donor who donated a stem cell graft to a child with SCID.

As regards this clonotype: It may be a read error: a sequence one base away is much more abundant. The chain couples TRBV29-1 to TRBJ2-3; a possible D gene is TRBD1 (6 bases). CDR1 and CDR2 (germline): SQVTM, ANQGSEA. The CDR3 runs to 11 residues. CDR3: CSVQEGDRQYF. CDR3 bases: TGCAGCGTTCAAGAGGGGGATAGGCAGTATTTT.

V and J are TRBV5-1 and TRBJ2-7; 11 positions agree with TRBD1. With 2 bases clipped from V and 3 bases from J, the junction kept 4 bases outside the gene matches. Germline V gene data show CDR1 as SGHRS and CDR2 as YFSETQ. The CDR3 has 15 residues. DNA of the CDR3: TGCGCCAGCAGCTTTCGGACAGGGGGCTTCTACGAGCAGTACTTC. Translating gives CASSFRTGGFYEQYF.

Ten or more counts support this clonotype. The chain recombines TRBV27 with TRBJ2-1, with 11 nucleotides matching TRBD2. Losses at the gene ends were 1 base for V and 8 bases for J; bases not matched to a gene: 4. CDR1 and CDR2 (germline): MNHEY, SMNVEV (reference sequence). This CDR3 has 15 amino acids. This chain's CDR3 is CASSLYSGGADEQFF. CDR3 DNA sequence: TGTGCCAGCAGTTTATATAGCGGGGGGGCCGATGAGCAGTTCTTC.

This clonotype turned up a few times. The gene calls are TRBV12-3 or TRBV12-4 and TRBJ2-3; TRBD2 matches 16 bases. The junction had 4 bases not matched to a gene; V was cut back by 3 bases and J by 1 base. The CDR3 spans 18 residues. The CDR3 nucleotides are TGTGCCAGCAGTTTGGGACTAGCGGGGGGGCTGGGCACAGATACGCAGTATTTT. It encodes CASSLGLAGGLGTDTQYF.

V and J are TRBV20-1 and TRBJ1-2, with D maybe TRBD1 (6 bases). CDR1 is DFQATT, CDR2 SNEGSKA, per germline (reference sequence). The CDR3 runs to 13 residues. V was pared by 6 bases and J by 3 bases, with 14 bases between. In DNA form, the CDR3 reads TGCAGTGCCAAATCTAGGGGGGACTATGGCTACACCTTC. It specifies CSAKSRGDYGYTF.

This clonotype was observed many times. J is TRBJ1-5 and V is TRBV20-1; 7 nucleotides line up with TRBD1. This CDR3 region has 12 residues. Germline V CDR1 and CDR2: DFQATT, SNEGSKA (reference sequence). The V gene end was trimmed by 5 bases and the J gene end by 7 bases; junction bases not matched to a gene: 5. This CDR3 is CSAFDRDQPQHF. CDR3 sequence (DNA): TGCAGTGCTTTTGACAGGGACCAGCCCCAGCATTTT.

In this sample, this clonotype turned up a few times. This chain joins TRBV20-1 and TRBJ2-1; D not certain. The germline CDR1 and CDR2 sequences are DFQATT and SNEGSKA (reference sequence). There are 15 residues in the CDR3. The V gene lost 7 bases and the J gene lost 5 bases, with 21 bases spanning the gap. The CDR3 here is CSVEPSSYRDNEQFF. CDR3 in DNA: TGCAGTGTAGAGCCCAGCAGCTATCGGGACAATGAGCAGTTCTTC.

This clonotype has more than one count but fewer than ten. CDR3 DNA sequence: TGTGCCAGCAGCCCCCTGGCGGGGGGCTTCGCAGATACGCAGTATTTT. Its translation is CASSPLAGGFADTQYF. J is TRBJ2-3 and V is TRBV5-4, with 8 bases fitting TRBD2. The V segment lost 4 bases and the J segment 4 bases; nucleotides outside the gene matches: 11. Germline loops: CDR1 SGHNT, CDR2 YYREEE (reference sequence). This CDR3 has 16 amino acids.

The table lists this clonotype with a few counts. The chain joins TRBV7-9 to TRBJ2-5; D possibly matches TRBD1 or TRBD2 (5 bases each). The CDR3 runs 13 residues. CDR1 and CDR2 (germline): SEHNR, FQNEAQ (reference sequence). Deletions cut 5 bases from V and 4 bases from J, with 11 bases between. This CDR3 is CASSLGTTETQYF. CDR3 bases: TGTGCCAGCAGCCTCGGGACCACAGAGACCCAGTACTTC.

The chain uses TRBV27 and TRBJ2-1; D unresolved. Trimming removed 6 bases from V and 5 bases from J, with 8 bases in between. The CDR3 has 12 residues. In germline, CDR1 is MNHEY, CDR2 SMNVEV (reference sequence). As DNA, the CDR3 is TGTGCCAGCAGGGCGAACCACAATGAGCAGTTCTTC. Amino acid sequence: CASRANHNEQFF.

This clonotype has ten or more counts. This rearrangement joins TRBV5-1 to TRBJ2-5; TRBD2 is a possible D gene (7 bases). The V end lost 3 bases, the J end lost 3 bases, and 9 bases lay between the germline ends. This CDR3 comprises 13 residues. CDR1 and CDR2 (germline): SGHRS, YFSETQ. CDR3 DNA sequence: TGCGCCAGCAGCTGGGGGGGCGAAGAGACCCAGTACTTC. Translating gives CASSWGGEETQYF. The complete variable domain, with remaining parts taken from reference TRBV5-1 and TRBJ2-5, reads KAGVTQTPRYLIKTRGQQVTLSCSPISGHRSVSWYQQTPGQGLQFLFEYFSETQRNKGNFPGRFSGRQFSNSRSEMNVSTLELGDSALYLCASSWGGEETQYFGPGTRLLVL.

V and J are TRBV15 and TRBJ1-2; no clear D gene. The CDR3 length is 13 residues. Germline V CDR1 and CDR2: LNHNV, YYDKDF (reference sequence). The germline V and J ends were trimmed by 4 bases and 1 base, with 7 bases remaining between them. Written as DNA, the CDR3 is TGTGCCACCAGCACAGCCGTTAACTATGGCTACACCTTC. This gives the protein CATSTAVNYGYTF.

The V gene is TRBV10-3, the J gene TRBJ2-2, with 10 nucleotides matching TRBD2. Germline V gene lookup returns CDR1 ENHRY and CDR2 SYGVKD. The length of the CDR3 is 15 residues. V was clipped by 2 bases and J by 4 bases; unmatched bases: 1. CDR3 coding DNA: TGTGCCATCAGTGAGAGCGGGGGGGGCACCGGGGAGCTGTTTTTT. Amino acid sequence: CAISESGGGTGELFF.

In this sample, this clonotype turned up a few times. J is TRBJ2-1 and V is TRBV7-6; 9 nucleotides match TRBD2. The CDR3 is made up of 17 amino acids. V trimming: 0 bases; J trimming: 0 bases; junction bases outside the gene matches: 3. Per the germline V gene, CDR1 is SGHVS and CDR2 is FNYEAQ. The CDR3 spells CASSLAGAGGSYNEQFF. The CDR3 DNA is TGTGCCAGCAGCTTAGCGGGAGCGGGGGGCTCCTACAATGAGCAGTTCTTC.

This clonotype was detected only a few times. The chain has TRBV29-1 and TRBJ1-1; TRBD1 aligns across 7 bases. The CDR3 has 14 residues. Germline-derived CDR1 and CDR2 are SQVTM and ANQGSEA. With 3 bases clipped from V and 0 bases from J, the junction kept 4 bases outside the gene matches. The CDR3 reads CSVEGQFMNTEAFF. The CDR3 DNA reads as TGCAGCGTTGAGGGACAGTTCATGAACACTGAAGCTTTCTTT.

This clonotype was detected a few times. The V gene is TRBV5-5, the J gene TRBJ2-1; D may match TRBD1 or TRBD2 (5 bases each). With 0 bases removed from V and 3 bases from J, the gap between germline ends came to 13 bases. Germline V gene data show CDR1 as SGHKS and CDR2 as YYEKEE (reference sequence). The CDR3 sequence is 16 residues long. CDR3 residues: CASSLGGNRGYNEQFF. The CDR3 DNA reads TGTGCCAGCAGCTTGGGGGGGAACCGCGGCTACAATGAGCAGTTCTTC.

There are many counts of this clonotype. The chain is built from TRBV12-3 or TRBV12-4 and TRBJ1-1; 7 nucleotides match TRBD1. Trimming cost V 6 bases and J 1 base; bases outside gene matches: 14. CDR3 length: 17 residues. The CDR3 nucleotides are TGTGCCAGCAGACCTCACCTCGGACAGGCGGAGAACACTGAAGCTTTCTTT. Its protein is CASRPHLGQAENTEAFF.

The gene calls are TRBV24-1 and TRBJ2-4, with D perhaps matching TRBD1 or TRBD2 (7 bases each). Germline CDR1 and CDR2: KGHDR and SFDVKD. CDR3 length equals 16 residues. Between the trimmed V and J ends, which lost 2 bases and 2 bases, there was a span of 12 bases. The CDR3 spells CATSDWEGATKNIQYF. CDR3 nucleotide sequence: TGTGCCACCAGTGATTGGGAGGGGGCCACCAAAAACATTCAGTACTTC.

The chain employs TRBV9 and TRBJ2-7, with 16 bases that match TRBD2. The CDR3 length is 18 residues. V trimming: 3 bases; J trimming: 6 bases; junction bases outside the gene matches: 12. CDR1 SGDLS and CDR2 YYNGEE come from the germline V gene. The CDR3 spells CASSAGLAGGSFSVEQYF. The CDR3 nucleotides are TGTGCCAGCAGCGCGGGACTAGCGGGGGGGTCGTTTTCAGTCGAGCAGTACTTC. Together with reference TRBV9 and TRBJ2-7, the CDR3 gives the full variable domain: DSGVTQTPKHLITATGQRVTLRCSPRSGDLSVYWYQQSLDQGLQFLIQYYNGEERAKGNILERFSAQQFPDLHSELNLSSLELGDSALYFCASSAGLAGGSFSVEQYFGPGTRLTVT.

A few counts support this clonotype. The J gene is TRBJ2-1, the V gene TRBV5-1, with D uncertain. The CDR3 spans 15 residues. V dropped 2 bases and J dropped 0 bases, with 9 bases sitting between them. From germline, CDR1 is SGHRS and CDR2 YFSETQ. CDR3 region: CASSLWEISYNEQFF. The CDR3 DNA sequence: TGCGCCAGCAGCTTATGGGAAATCTCCTACAATGAGCAGTTCTTC.

The chain uses TRBV7-9 and TRBJ2-7, with 9 positions matching TRBD1. The V gene end was trimmed by 4 bases and the J gene end by 3 bases; junction bases not matched to a gene: 7. The CDR3 runs 15 residues. Per the germline V gene, CDR1 is SEHNR and CDR2 is FQNEAQ (reference sequence). The CDR3 DNA reads TGTGCCAGCAGCTCCGGACAGGGGTCCGGCTACGAGCAGTACTTC. Protein sequence: CASSSGQGSGYEQYF.

This clonotype has at least ten counts. The chain carries TRBV6-5 and TRBJ2-2; D might be TRBD1 (6 bases). Germline CDR1 MNHEY, CDR2 SVGAGI. V lost 2 bases and J 2 bases, leaving 9 bases between the germline ends. The CDR3 is 15 amino acids. CDR3 protein: CASSYEQGNTGELFF. CDR3 in DNA: TGTGCCAGCAGTTACGAACAGGGTAACACCGGGGAGCTGTTTTTT.